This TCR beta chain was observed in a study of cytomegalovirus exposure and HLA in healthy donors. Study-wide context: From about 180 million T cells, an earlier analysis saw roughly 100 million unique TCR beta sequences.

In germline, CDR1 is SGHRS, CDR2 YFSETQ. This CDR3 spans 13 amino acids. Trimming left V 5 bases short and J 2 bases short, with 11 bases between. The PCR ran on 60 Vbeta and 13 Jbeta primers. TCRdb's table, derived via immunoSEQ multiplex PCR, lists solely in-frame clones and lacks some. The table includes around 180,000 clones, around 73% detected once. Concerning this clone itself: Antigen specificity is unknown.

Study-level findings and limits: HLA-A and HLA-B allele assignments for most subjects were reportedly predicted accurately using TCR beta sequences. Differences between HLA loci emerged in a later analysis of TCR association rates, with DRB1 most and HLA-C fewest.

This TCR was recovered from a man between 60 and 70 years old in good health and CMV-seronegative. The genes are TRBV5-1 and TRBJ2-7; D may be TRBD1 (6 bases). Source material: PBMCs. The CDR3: CASRTTGTYEQYF. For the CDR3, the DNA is TGCGCCAGCAGGACGACAGGAACCTACGAGCAGTACTTC. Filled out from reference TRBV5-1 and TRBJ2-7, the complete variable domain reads KAGVTQTPRYLIKTRGQQVTLSCSPISGHRSVSWYQQTPGQGLQFLFEYFSETQRNKGNFPGRFSGRQFSNSRSEMNVSTLELGDSALYLCASRTTGTYEQYFGPGTRLTVT.